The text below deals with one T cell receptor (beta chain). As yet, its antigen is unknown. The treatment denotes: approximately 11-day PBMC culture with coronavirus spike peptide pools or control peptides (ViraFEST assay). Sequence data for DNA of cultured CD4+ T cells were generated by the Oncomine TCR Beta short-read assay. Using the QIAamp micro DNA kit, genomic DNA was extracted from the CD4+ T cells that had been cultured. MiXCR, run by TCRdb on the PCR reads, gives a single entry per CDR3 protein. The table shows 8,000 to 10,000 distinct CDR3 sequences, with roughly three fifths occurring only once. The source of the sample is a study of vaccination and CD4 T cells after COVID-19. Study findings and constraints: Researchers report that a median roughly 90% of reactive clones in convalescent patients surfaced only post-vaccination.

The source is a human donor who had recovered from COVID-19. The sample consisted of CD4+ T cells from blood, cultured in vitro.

The CDR3 here is CASMGTGSMDTF. In nucleotides, the CDR3 is TGTGCCAGCATGGGGACAGGGAGTATGGACACCTTC. The chain has TRBV2 and TRBJ1-2, with 9 bases aligning to TRBD1. From germline, CDR1 is SNHLY and CDR2 FYNNEI. Germline trimming cut 7 bases from V and 12 bases from J; bases unmatched to any gene: 9. The CDR3 covers 12 residues. The complete variable domain, with remaining parts taken from reference TRBV2 and TRBJ1-2, reads EPEVTQTPSHQVTQMGQEVILRCVPISNHLYFYWYRQILGQKVEFLVSFYNNEISEKSEIFDDQFSVERPDGSNFTLKIRSTKLEDSAMYFCASMGTGSMDTFGSGTRLTVV.